This T cell receptor (beta chain) was retrieved from a study of blood T cell repertoires in COVID-19. Study overall: Samples representing acute and convalescent COVID-19 were sourced from the United States, Italy and Spain. Nucleic acid was either cDNA or gDNA, and it came from T cells, B-cell-depleted T cells, or PBMCs.

As originally analysed: Counts of nucleated cells, estimated from reference gene primer amplification, were obtained. Here immunoSEQ multiplex PCR was the method, and the copy in TCRdb shows in-frame clones only, minus some. The V and J calls and the clone size are those of that table, but D and trimming were determined from the DNA. This table has approximately 230,000 clones, over 75% appearing once. The germline gives CDR1 ENHRY, CDR2 SYGVKD. This CDR3 contains 15 residues. After removal of 6 bases from V and 6 bases from J, the junction contained 11 bases not matched to a gene. The J gene is TRBJ1-2, the V gene TRBV10-3; 9 bases are shared with TRBD1. The sequence derives from a woman aged 40 to 49 who had recovered from COVID-19. The sequencing sample was made of peripheral blood. As DNA, the CDR3 is TGTGCCATCAGGGCCACAGGGGGCCCCATGGATGGCTACACCTTC. Amino acids: CAIRATGGPMDGYTF.